This paragraph covers one T cell receptor beta chain sequence. Its antigen is unknown. CDR3 size: 13 residues. The germline V and J ends were trimmed by 3 bases and 7 bases, with 12 bases remaining between them. This sample is drawn from a study of T cell repertoires in cytomegalovirus infection. At the level of the study: CMV epitopes used comprised recently identified HLA-C-restricted ones and well-studied HLA-B-restricted ones.

TCRdb processed the reads anew with MiXCR; each CDR3 protein has one entry. The sample yields about 100,000 distinct CDR3 sequences, roughly 39% seen once. The source is a human donor in good health (CMV status not recorded). Some clones in this sample may be carry-over from other donors' samples. This rearrangement joins TRBV12-3 or TRBV12-4 to TRBJ1-1; no definite D call. The sample in question was CD8+ T cells from cultured PBMCs, obtained from culture after CMV antigen stimulation. The CDR3 is CASSFFTRDEAFF. Here the CDR3 DNA reads TGTGCCAGCAGTTTTTTCACAAGGGATGAAGCTTTCTTT.